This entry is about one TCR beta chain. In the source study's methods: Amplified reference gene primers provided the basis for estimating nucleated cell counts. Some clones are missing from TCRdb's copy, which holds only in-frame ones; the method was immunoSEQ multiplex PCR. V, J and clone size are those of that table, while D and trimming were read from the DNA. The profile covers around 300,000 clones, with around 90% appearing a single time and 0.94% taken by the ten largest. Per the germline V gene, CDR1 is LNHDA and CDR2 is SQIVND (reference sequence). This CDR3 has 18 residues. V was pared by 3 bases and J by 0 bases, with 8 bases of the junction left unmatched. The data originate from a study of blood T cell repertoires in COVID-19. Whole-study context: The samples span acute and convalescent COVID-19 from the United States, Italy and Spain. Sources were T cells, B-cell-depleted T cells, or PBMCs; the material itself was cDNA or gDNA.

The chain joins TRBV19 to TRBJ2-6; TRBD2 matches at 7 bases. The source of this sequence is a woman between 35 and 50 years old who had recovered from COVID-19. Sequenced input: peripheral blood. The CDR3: CASSIYGGVLSGANVLTF. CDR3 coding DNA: TGTGCCAGTAGTATTTATGGGGGGGTCCTCTCTGGGGCCAACGTCCTGACTTTC.